This paragraph covers one T cell receptor beta chain sequence. V lost 0 bases and J 7 bases, leaving 11 bases between the germline ends. This CDR3 is built from 14 residues. Looked up from germline, CDR1 is SEHNR and CDR2 is FQNEAQ (reference sequence). This specimen comes from a study of OX40 agonist ivuxolimab in advanced cancers. Clones were sequenced by immunoSEQ multiplex PCR, and TCRdb holds only the in-frame ones, with some missing. Found here are approximately 99,000 clones, 75% to 95% of them singletons; the top ten hold roughly 0.66%. The starting material was CD4+ or CD8+ T cells sorted from blood, obtained in a trial of the OX40 agonist ivuxolimab. This sequence joins TRBV7-9 and TRBJ2-3, with D perhaps matching TRBD2 (6 bases). The source of this sequence is an adult with an advanced solid tumor such as melanoma, head and neck, liver or kidney cancer. The CDR3 DNA follows: TGTGCCAGCAGCTTAGCGACGGCGGGAAATACGCAGTATTTT. Protein: CASSLATAGNTQYF. Variable domain in full (rest from reference TRBV7-9 and TRBJ2-3): DTGVSQNPRHKITKRGQNVTFRCDPISEHNRLYWYRQTLGQGPEFLTYFQNEAQLEKSRLLSDRFSAERPKGSFSTLEIQRTEQGDSAMYLCASSLATAGNTQYFGPGTRLTVL.